This T cell receptor (beta chain) was obtained from a study of T cells after yellow fever vaccination. Study as a whole: When fractions had low cell numbers, they were prepared with SMART-Seq v4 Ultra Low Input.

The germline V gene has CDR1 GTSNPN and CDR2 SVGIG (reference sequence). Trimming pared 4 bases from V and 5 bases from J, leaving 9 bases between. This CDR3 has 12 amino acids. Study results and caveats: Bulk-population clonotypes that are abundant could appear as contaminants in FACS-sorted repertoires. Overall, a small share of clonotypes was seen in both CD4 and CD8 compartments.

5'RACE template switching produced TCR cDNA carrying a universal primer site and UMIs. TCRdb called the 5' RACE reads again in MiXCR, with one record for every CDR3 protein. This table has a few hundred thousand distinct CDR3 sequences, over 3.5% appearing once. Of note for this clonotype: The antigen remains undetermined.

The chain recombines TRBV30 with TRBJ1-5, with a tentative D call TRBD1 (6 bases). The sequence was collected from a man between 18 and 35 years old who received the YFV17D yellow fever vaccine. The sequencing used PBMCs, collected 5 days after the yellow fever booster vaccination. CDR3 loop: CAWKQGDQPQHF. The CDR3 region has the DNA TGTGCCTGGAAACAGGGCGATCAGCCCCAGCATTTT.